The rows below give T cell receptor beta chains drawn from one sample of a study of type 1 regulatory T cells. TCRdb called the reads again in MiXCR, with one record for every CDR3 protein. The repertoire holds under 30,000 distinct CDR3 sequences, with roughly 45% as singletons. No antigen has been identified for these receptors. Sequencing was carried out using cultured T cells, either the whole culture or a sorted T cell fraction (not recorded which). These receptors originate from a human donor in good health. Each CDR3 is given with its conserved first and last residue. The D gene is left open where the match is weak. Some rows have no size entry. The others give once, few or many, or a class for an expanded clone.

len	abundance	d_gene	j_gene	v_gene	CDR3aa	CDR3nt
15	.	.	TRBJ2-2	TRBV5-1	CASSLTASNTGELFF	TGCGCCAGCAGCCTGACAGCCTCGAACACCGGGGAGCTGTTTTTT
12	.	TRBD1	TRBJ2-5	TRBV20-1	CSARKGAETQYF	TGCAGTGCTAGGAAGGGGGCAGAGACCCAGTACTTC
16	.	.	TRBJ1-1	TRBV19	CASTHSQRLQNTEAFF	TGTGCCAGTACCCACTCCCAGCGCTTACAGAACACTGAAGCTTTCTTT
18	.	.	TRBJ1-1	TRBV21-1	CASSKRTRRQAVCAEAFF	TGTGCCAGCAGCAAACGGACCCGCCGGCAGGCCGTTTGCGCTGAAGCTTTCTTT
14	few	.	TRBJ1-1	TRBV27	CASSLWYNSPEAFF	TGTGCCAGCAGTTTATGGTACAATTCCCCTGAAGCTTTCTTT
15	.	TRBD2	TRBJ2-1	TRBV29-1	CSVEGTSGGAFEQFF	TGCAGCGTTGAAGGGACTAGCGGGGGGGCTTTTGAGCAGTTCTTC
15	.	.	TRBJ2-7	TRBV11-2	CASSLGVGVRREQYF	TGTGCCAGCAGCTTAGGGGTTGGGGTTCGGCGCGAGCAGTACTTC
16	once	.	TRBJ2-1	TRBV28	CASSLLLGGGANEQFF	TGTGCCAGCAGTTTACTTCTAGGGGGGGGGGCCAATGAGCAGTTCTTC
16	once	TRBD2	TRBJ2-1	TRBV10-3	CAISESRLAGGNEQFF	TGTGCCATCAGTGAGTCGCGACTAGCGGGGGGGAATGAGCAGTTCTTC
15	.	TRBD1	TRBJ2-7	TRBV4-1	CASSQDRGQAYEQYF	TGCGCCAGCAGCCAAGATCGCGGACAGGCCTACGAGCAGTACTTC
15	.	.	TRBJ1-1	TRBV21-1	CASRGVDRAATEAFF	TGTGCCAGCAGGGGGGTGGACAGGGCGGCCACTGAAGCTTTCTTT
13	.	TRBD1	TRBJ1-2	TRBV18	CASSRGQAYGYTF	TGTGCCAGCTCGCGTGGACAGGCGTATGGCTACACCTTC
15	few	TRBD2	TRBJ2-3	TRBV12-3/TRBV12-4	CASSSPGGGTDTQYF	TGTGCCAGCAGTTCTCCCGGGGGGGGCACAGATACGCAGTATTTT
14	.	TRBD1	TRBJ1-6	TRBV6-4	CASSPRQGGSPLHF	TGTGCCAGCAGTCCCCGACAGGGAGGTTCACCCCTCCACTTT
13	.	TRBD1	TRBJ1-2	TRBV5-1	CASSPGQGAVYTF	TGCGCCAGCAGCCCCGGACAGGGGGCCGTCTACACCTTC
16	.	TRBD1	TRBJ1-4	TRBV7-8	CASSLTQDRAREKLFF	TGTGCCAGCAGCTTAACTCAGGACAGGGCCCGTGAAAAACTGTTTTTT
13	.	.	TRBJ1-5	TRBV12-3/TRBV12-4	CASNRQARQPQHF	TGTGCCAGCAACCGACAGGCACGTCAGCCCCAGCATTTT
14	medium-sized	.	TRBJ2-5	TRBV20-1	CSARRQGRGETQYF	TGCAGTGCAAGGAGACAGGGGAGGGGAGAGACCCAGTACTTC
14	.	TRBD1	TRBJ1-5	TRBV2	CASKGQGVGQPQHF	TGTGCCAGCAAGGGACAGGGGGTTGGTCAGCCCCAGCATTTT